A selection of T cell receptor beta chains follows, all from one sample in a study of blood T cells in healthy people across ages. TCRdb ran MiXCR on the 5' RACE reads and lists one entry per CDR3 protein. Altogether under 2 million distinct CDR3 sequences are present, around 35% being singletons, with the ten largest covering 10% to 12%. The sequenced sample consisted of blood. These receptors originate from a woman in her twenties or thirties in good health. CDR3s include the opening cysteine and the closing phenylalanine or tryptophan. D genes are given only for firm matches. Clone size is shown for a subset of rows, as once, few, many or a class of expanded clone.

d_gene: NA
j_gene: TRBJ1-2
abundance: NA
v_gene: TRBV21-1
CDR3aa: CASTAGPIYGYTF
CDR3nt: TGTGCCAGCACCGCCGGGCCCATCTATGGCTACACCTTC

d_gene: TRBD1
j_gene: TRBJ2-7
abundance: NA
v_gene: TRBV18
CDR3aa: CASSSEQGAYEQYF
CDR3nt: TGTGCCAGCTCATCGGAACAGGGGGCCTACGAGCAGTACTTC

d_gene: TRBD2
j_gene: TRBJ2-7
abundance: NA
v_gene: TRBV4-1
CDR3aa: CASSHPGAGGLYEQYF
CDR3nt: TGCGCCAGCAGCCACCCTGGGGCGGGGGGGTTATACGAGCAGTACTTC

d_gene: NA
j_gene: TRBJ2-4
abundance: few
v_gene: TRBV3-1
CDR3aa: CASSQVPAATRQYF
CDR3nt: TGTGCCAGCAGCCAAGTTCCAGCCGCGACGCGGCAGTACTTC

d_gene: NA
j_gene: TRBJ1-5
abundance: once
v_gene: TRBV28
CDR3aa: CASSSASWTVINQPQHF
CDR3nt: TGTGCCAGCAGTTCAGCCTCCTGGACAGTAATTAATCAGCCCCAGCATTTT

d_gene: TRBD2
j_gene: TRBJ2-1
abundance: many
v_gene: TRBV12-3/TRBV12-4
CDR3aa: CASMRLAYYEQFF
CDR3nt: TGTGCCAGCATGAGACTAGCGTATTATGAGCAGTTCTTC

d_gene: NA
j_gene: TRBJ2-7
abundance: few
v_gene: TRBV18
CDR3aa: CASSTRQGIDEQYF
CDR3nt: TGTGCCAGCTCTACCAGGCAGGGTATCGACGAGCAGTACTTC

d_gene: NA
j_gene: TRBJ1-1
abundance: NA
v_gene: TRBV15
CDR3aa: CATSPGLSNTEAFF
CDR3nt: TGTGCCACCAGCCCTGGACTCTCGAACACTGAAGCTTTCTTT

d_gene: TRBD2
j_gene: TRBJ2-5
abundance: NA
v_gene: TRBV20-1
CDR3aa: CSASLSLAGGRETQYF
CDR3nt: TGCAGTGCTAGCCTATCACTAGCGGGGGGCCGGGAGACCCAGTACTTC

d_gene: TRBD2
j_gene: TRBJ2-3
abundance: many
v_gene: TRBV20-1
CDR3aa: CSASLRETSGFTDTQYF
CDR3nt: TGCAGTGCTAGTCTCAGGGAGACTAGCGGGTTCACAGATACGCAGTATTTT

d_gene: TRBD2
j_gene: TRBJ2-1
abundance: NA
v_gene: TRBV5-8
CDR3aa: CASTGGLADYNEQFF
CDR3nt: TGTGCCAGCACCGGAGGACTAGCGGACTACAATGAGCAGTTCTTC

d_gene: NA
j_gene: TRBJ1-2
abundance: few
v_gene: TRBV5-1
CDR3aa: CASSFNGDYGYTF
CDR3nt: TGCGCCAGCAGCTTTAACGGGGACTATGGCTACACCTTC

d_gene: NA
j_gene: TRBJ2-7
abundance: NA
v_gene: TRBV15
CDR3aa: CATSNTSSYEQYF
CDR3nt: TGTGCCACCAGCAACACCAGCTCCTACGAGCAGTACTTC

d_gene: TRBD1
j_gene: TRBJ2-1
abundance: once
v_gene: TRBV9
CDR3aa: CASSSYLRGPYNEQFF
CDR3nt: TGTGCCAGCAGCTCGTACCTCAGGGGGCCCTACAATGAGCAGTTCTTC

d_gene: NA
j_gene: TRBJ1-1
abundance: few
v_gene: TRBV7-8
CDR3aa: CASSRRDSMNTEAFF
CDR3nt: TGTGCCAGCAGCCGTAGAGACAGTATGAACACTGAAGCTTTCTTT

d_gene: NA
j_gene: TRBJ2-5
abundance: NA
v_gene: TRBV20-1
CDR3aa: CSAGQFQETQYF
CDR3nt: TGCAGTGCCGGACAGTTTCAAGAGACCCAGTACTTC

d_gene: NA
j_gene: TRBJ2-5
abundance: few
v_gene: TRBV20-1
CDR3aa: CSARRDHQETQYF
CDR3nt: TGCAGTGCCCGCCGGGACCACCAAGAGACCCAGTACTTC

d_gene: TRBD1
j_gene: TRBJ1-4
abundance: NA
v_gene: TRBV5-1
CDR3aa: CASSIGWDRAPPTNEKLFF
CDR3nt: TGCGCCAGCAGCATTGGATGGGACAGGGCGCCACCAACTAATGAAAAACTGTTTTTT

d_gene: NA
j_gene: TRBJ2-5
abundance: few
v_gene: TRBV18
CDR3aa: CASSPRVRETQYF
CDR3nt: TGTGCCAGCTCACCCAGGGTGCGGGAGACCCAGTACTTC

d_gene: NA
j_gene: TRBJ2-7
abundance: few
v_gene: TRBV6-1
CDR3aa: CASSGGLDGYEQYF
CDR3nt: TGTGCCAGCAGTGGAGGACTGGACGGCTACGAGCAGTACTTC

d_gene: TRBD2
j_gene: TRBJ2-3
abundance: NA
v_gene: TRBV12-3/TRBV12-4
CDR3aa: CASSQMRTSGGTDTQYF
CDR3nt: TGTGCCAGCAGTCAAATGCGGACTAGCGGGGGCACAGATACGCAGTATTTT

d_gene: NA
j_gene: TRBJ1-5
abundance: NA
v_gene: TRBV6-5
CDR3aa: CASRNGIYQPQHF
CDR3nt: TGTGCCAGCAGGAATGGCATCTATCAGCCCCAGCATTTT

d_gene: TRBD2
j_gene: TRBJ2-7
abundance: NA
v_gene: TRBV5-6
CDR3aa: CASSPARGRYEQYF
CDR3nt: TGTGCCAGCAGCCCGGCGCGGGGGAGGTACGAGCAGTACTTC

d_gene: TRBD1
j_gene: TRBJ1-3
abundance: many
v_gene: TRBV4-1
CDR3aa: CASSQAGQVSGNTIYF
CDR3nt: TGCGCCAGCAGCCAAGCGGGACAGGTCTCTGGAAACACCATATATTTT

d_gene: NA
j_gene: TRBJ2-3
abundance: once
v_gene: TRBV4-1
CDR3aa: CASSQEGLGPDTQYF
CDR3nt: TGCGCCAGCAGCCAAGAAGGATTAGGGCCAGATACGCAGTATTTT

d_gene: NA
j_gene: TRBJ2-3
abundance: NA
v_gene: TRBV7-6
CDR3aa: CASSWGAGTDTRYF
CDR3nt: NA

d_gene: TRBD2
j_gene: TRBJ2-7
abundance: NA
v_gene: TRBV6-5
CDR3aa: CASRLSGGNEQYF
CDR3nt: TGTGCCAGCAGGCTTAGCGGGGGAAACGAGCAGTACTTC

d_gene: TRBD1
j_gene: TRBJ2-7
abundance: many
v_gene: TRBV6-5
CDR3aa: CASSSDRGTDEQYF
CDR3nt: TGTGCCAGCAGTTCCGACAGGGGGACGGACGAGCAGTACTTC

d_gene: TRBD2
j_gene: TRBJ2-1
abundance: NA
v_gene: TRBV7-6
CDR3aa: CASSFRSTSAPYNEQFF
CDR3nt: TGTGCCAGCAGCTTCCGCTCGACTAGCGCGCCCTACAATGAGCAGTTCTTC